This T cell receptor (beta chain) derives from a study of T cell clones after liver transplantation. Study summary: Standard immunosuppression, with no induction, continued until 12-24 months after transplant.

Libraries were prepared by immunoSEQ multiplex PCR; TCRdb keeps only in-frame clonotypes and omits some of them. The repertoire holds about 9,800 clones, with about 72% as singletons. The specimen comprised CD8+ T cells from blood, sampled at the approximately 16-month timepoint. The TCR was taken from a human patient who received a liver transplant. A subset of T cells may come from the graft donor.

This CDR3 is CASVPRWDRGTASQETQYF. CDR3 nucleotide sequence: TGTGCCAGCGTACCCCGTTGGGACAGGGGAACGGCCAGCCAAGAGACCCAGTACTTC. The chain employs TRBV7-9 and TRBJ2-5; 10 positions agree with TRBD1. Losses at the gene ends were 8 bases for V and 1 base for J; bases not matched to a gene: 19. Germline values: CDR1 SEHNR, CDR2 FQNEAQ (reference sequence). The CDR3 totals 19 residues.